The source of this T cell receptor (beta chain) is a study of regulatory T cells in long-lasting Graves disease. The CDR3 sequence is 14 residues long. Per germline, CDR1 SNHLY and CDR2 FYNNEI. J was trimmed by 10 bases and V by 1 base; bases with no gene match: 6. Both iRepertoire HTBI primers and Arm-PCR of CDR3 regions were used to build the TCR beta libraries. TCRdb processed the multiplex PCR reads anew with MiXCR; each CDR3 protein has one entry. This sample has about 470,000 distinct CDR3 sequences; less than 25% occur once, and the top ten carry 7.8%. Stated time point: persistent/refractory GD, antithyroid drugs over 5 years with positive TRAb. Isolated PBMC RNA provided the starting material for the TCR library. There are many counts of this clonotype.

The sequencing here drew on peripheral blood mononuclear cells (PBMCs), taken when the disease was refractory, from a patient treated with antithyroid drugs. This chain joins TRBV2 and TRBJ1-4; 7 nucleotides align to TRBD1. The origin of this receptor is a female donor with Graves disease. CDR3 DNA sequence: TGTGCCAGCAGTGAAGGACAGGGAGTCGGAAAACTGTTTTTT. As protein: CASSEGQGVGKLFF.